The clone carrying this TCR beta chain was seen more than once but under ten times. This sequence may be a read error, since a much larger clone differs from it by one base. RNA transcripts yielded amplified TCR beta CDR3 regions. TCR CDR3 regions were first amplified by RT-PCR with HTBI primers. One entry per CDR3 protein, called by TCRdb with MiXCR from the multiplex PCR reads. Of roughly 400,000 distinct CDR3 sequences listed, over 12% were seen once; the top ten hold around 28%. The sample originates from a study of T cells in Graves' hyperthyroidism and ophthalmopathy. V lost 4 bases and J lost 7; bases outside the gene matches: 6. The V gene's germline CDR1 is MDHEN and CDR2 SYDVKM. This CDR3 has 14 residues.

The chain carries TRBV28 and TRBJ1-2, with 10 bases identical to TRBD1. The sequencing input was blood. The TCR originated in a man in his fifties or sixties with Graves' ophthalmopathy. The CDR3 region is CASSSGTGASGYTF. The CDR3 DNA sequence: TGTGCCAGCAGTTCCGGGACAGGGGCTAGTGGCTACACCTTC.